This T cell receptor beta chain came from a study of identical twins. From the 5' RACE reads, TCRdb called clonotypes with MiXCR, one entry per CDR3 protein. The profile shows fewer than 550,000 distinct CDR3 sequences, roughly an eighth of them singletons. Germline V CDR1 and CDR2: DFQATT, SNEGSKA (reference sequence). This CDR3 contains 14 residues. V lost 3 bases, J lost 4 bases, and 16 bases lay in between. These data were likewise used in another study, on yellow fever vaccine responses in identical twins.

Material: CD4+ T cells sorted from blood. The genes are TRBV20-1 and TRBJ2-7; the D call may be TRBD1 or TRBD2 (5 bases each). The receptor's source is a woman aged 18-29 years in good health. CDR3 loop: CSASLGRTSYEQYF. The CDR3 nucleotides read TGCAGTGCTAGTTTGGGACGAACATCTTACGAGCAGTACTTC.